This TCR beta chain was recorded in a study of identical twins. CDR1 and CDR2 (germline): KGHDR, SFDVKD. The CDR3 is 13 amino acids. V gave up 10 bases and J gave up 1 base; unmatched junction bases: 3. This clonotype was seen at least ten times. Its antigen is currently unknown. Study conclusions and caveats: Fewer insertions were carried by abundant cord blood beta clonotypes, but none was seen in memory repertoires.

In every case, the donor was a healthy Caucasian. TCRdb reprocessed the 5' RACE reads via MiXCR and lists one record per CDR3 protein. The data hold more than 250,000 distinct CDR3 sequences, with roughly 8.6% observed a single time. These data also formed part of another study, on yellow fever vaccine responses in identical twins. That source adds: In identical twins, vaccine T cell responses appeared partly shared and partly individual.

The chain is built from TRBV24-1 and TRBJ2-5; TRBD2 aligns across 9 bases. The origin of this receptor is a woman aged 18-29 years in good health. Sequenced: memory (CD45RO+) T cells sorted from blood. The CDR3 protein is CATALAGQETQYF. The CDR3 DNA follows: TGTGCCACGGCACTAGCGGGCCAAGAGACCCAGTACTTC.